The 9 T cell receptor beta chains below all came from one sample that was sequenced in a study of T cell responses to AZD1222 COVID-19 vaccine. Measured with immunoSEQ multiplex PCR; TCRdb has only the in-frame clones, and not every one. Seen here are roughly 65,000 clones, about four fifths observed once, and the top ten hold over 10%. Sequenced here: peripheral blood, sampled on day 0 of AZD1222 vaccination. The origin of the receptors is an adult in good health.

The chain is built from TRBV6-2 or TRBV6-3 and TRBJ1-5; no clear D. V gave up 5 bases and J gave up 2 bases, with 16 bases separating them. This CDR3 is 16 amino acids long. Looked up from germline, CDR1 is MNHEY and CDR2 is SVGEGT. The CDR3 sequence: CASSELLGFGNQPQHF. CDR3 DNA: TGTGCCAGCAGTGAGCTCCTTGGCTTTGGCAATCAGCCCCAGCATTTT.

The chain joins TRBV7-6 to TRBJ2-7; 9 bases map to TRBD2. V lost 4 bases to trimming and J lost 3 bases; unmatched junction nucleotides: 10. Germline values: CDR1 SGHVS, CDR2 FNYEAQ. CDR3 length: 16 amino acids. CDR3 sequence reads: CASSSHQISGGYEQYF. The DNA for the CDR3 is TGTGCCAGCAGCTCCCATCAAATTAGCGGGGGCTACGAGCAGTACTTC.

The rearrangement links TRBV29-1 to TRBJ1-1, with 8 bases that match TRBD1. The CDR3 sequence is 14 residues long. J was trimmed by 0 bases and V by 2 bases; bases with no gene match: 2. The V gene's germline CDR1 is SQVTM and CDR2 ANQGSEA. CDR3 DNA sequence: TGCAGCGTTGAAACAGGGGGGATGAACACTGAAGCTTTCTTT. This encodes CSVETGGMNTEAFF.

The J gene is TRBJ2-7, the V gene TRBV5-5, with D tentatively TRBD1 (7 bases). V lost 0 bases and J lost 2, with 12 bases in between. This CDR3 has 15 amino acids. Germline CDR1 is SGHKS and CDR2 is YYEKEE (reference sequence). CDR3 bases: TGTGCCAGCAGCTTGGAGGGCGGGACAGCCTACGAGCAGTACTTC. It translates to CASSLEGGTAYEQYF.

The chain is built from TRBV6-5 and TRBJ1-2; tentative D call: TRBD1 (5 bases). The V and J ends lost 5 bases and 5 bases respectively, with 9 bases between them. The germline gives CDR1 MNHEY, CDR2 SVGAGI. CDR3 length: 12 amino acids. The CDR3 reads CASSPRAYGYTF. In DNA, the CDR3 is TGTGCCAGCAGTCCCAGGGCGTATGGCTACACCTTC.

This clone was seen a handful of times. The CDR3 DNA is TGTGCCATCAGTCCGGACAGGGGGAGGAACACCATATATTTT. Translated, it gives CAISPDRGRNTIYF. This chain uses TRBV10-3 with TRBJ1-3, with TRBD1 identical over 10 bases. This CDR3 is 14 amino acids long. CDR1 and CDR2 (germline): ENHRY, SYGVKD. V was pared by 5 bases and J by 7 bases, with 5 bases of the junction left unmatched.

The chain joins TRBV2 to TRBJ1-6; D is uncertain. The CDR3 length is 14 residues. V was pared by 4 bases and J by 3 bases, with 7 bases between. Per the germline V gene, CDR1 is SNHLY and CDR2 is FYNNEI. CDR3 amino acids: CASSAESYNSPLHF. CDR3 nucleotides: TGTGCCAGCAGTGCGGAGAGCTATAATTCACCCCTCCACTTT.

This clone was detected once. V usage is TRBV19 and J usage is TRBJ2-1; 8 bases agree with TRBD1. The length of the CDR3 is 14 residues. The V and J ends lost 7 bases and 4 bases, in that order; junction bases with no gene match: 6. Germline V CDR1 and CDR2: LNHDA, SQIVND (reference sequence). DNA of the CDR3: TGTGCCAGTAATACAGGGGGAAGGTACAATGAGCAGTTCTTC. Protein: CASNTGGRYNEQFF.

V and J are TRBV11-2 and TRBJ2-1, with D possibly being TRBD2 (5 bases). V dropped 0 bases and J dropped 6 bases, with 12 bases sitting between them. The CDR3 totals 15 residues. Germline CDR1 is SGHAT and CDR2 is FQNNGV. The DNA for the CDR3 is TGTGCCAGCAGCTTAGAAAGAGGGTATGGCAATGAGCAGTTCTTC. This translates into CASSLERGYGNEQFF.